The 28 T cell receptor beta chains listed next were all sequenced from one sample in a study of technical replicates of blood from several donors. Here immunoSEQ multiplex PCR was the method, and the copy in TCRdb shows in-frame clones only, minus some. The data contain roughly 80,000 clones, around nine tenths of them singletons. Sequenced material: T cells isolated from PBMCs. The receptor set was obtained from a human donor in good health.

The chain links TRBV30 to TRBJ2-7, with D maybe TRBD2 (5 bases). The germline V and J ends were trimmed by 2 bases and 4 bases, with 12 bases remaining between them. Germline CDR1 and CDR2: GTSNPN and SVGIG (reference sequence). The CDR3 loop spans 13 amino acids. The CDR3 bases are TGTGCCTGGAGTCCCGAGGTAGCGTACGAGCAGTACTTC. This encodes CAWSPEVAYEQYF.

V gene TRBV19 combines with J gene TRBJ1-2, with D possibly matching TRBD1 (5 bases). The CDR3 loop spans 12 amino acids. Deletions cut 3 bases from V and 8 bases from J, with 10 bases between. The germline V gene encodes CDR1 LNHDA and CDR2 SQIVND (reference sequence). This CDR3 reads CASSIPRGGYTF. The DNA for the CDR3 is TGTGCCAGTAGTATCCCACGGGGGGGCTACACCTTC. Variable domain in full (rest from reference TRBV19 and TRBJ1-2): DGGITQSPKYLFRKEGQNVTLSCEQNLNHDAMYWYRQDPGQGLRLIYYSQIVNDFQKGDIAEGYSVSREKKESFPLTVTSAQKNPTAFYLCASSIPRGGYTFGSGTRLTVV.

This sequence joins TRBV7-9 and TRBJ1-4, with 7 bases lining up with TRBD1. The J segment lost 3 bases and the V segment lost 5 bases, leaving 3 bases of the junction unmatched. The CDR3 runs to 14 residues. The germline gives CDR1 SEHNR, CDR2 FQNEAQ (reference sequence). DNA of the CDR3: TGTGCCAGCAGCCTACAGGGGTCTAATGAAAAACTGTTTTTT. This sequence encodes CASSLQGSNEKLFF.

This clone was observed once. The genes are TRBV5-1 and TRBJ2-7; 9 bases are a match to TRBD2. Per germline, CDR1 SGHRS and CDR2 YFSETQ. V lost 2 bases to trimming and J lost 5 bases; unmatched junction nucleotides: 8. This CDR3 has 15 residues. The CDR3 DNA sequence: TGCGCCAGCAGCTTCGCGGGAGGGGGTAGAAACGAGCAGTACTTC. This codes for CASSFAGGGRNEQYF.

This rearrangement joins TRBV5-4 to TRBJ1-1; unclear D gene. V gave up 6 bases and J gave up 1 base, with 13 bases separating them. Germline V lookup: CDR1 SGHNT, CDR2 YYREEE (reference sequence). This CDR3 spans 14 amino acids. The CDR3 region is CASNVRGPNTEAFF. In nucleotides, the CDR3 is TGTGCCAGCAACGTCAGAGGCCCGAACACTGAAGCTTTCTTT.

J is TRBJ2-1 and V is TRBV9; 10 nucleotides line up with TRBD2. V dropped 4 bases and J dropped 4; count of bases not matched to a gene: 11. This CDR3 is 17 amino acids long. CDR1 and CDR2 (germline): SGDLS, YYNGEE. This CDR3 is CASSTSSGLAVYNEQFF. The CDR3 nucleotides read TGTGCCAGCAGCACTTCCTCTGGACTAGCGGTTTACAATGAGCAGTTCTTC.

J is TRBJ2-7 and V is TRBV11-3; 11 bases map to TRBD2. After removal of 5 bases from V and 2 bases from J, the junction contained 5 bases not matched to a gene. The germline V gene has CDR1 SGHNT and CDR2 YENEEA. This CDR3 comprises 15 residues. The CDR3 sequence: CASSPLAGGTYEQYF. In nucleotides, the CDR3 is TGTGCCAGCAGCCCGCTAGCGGGAGGTACCTACGAGCAGTACTTC.

This clone was detected only once. This sequence joins TRBV11-2 and TRBJ2-7, with TRBD2 identical over 8 bases. CDR3 size: 15 residues. In germline, CDR1 is SGHAT, CDR2 FQNNGV. Losses at the gene ends were 1 base for V and 3 bases for J; bases not matched to a gene: 5. The CDR3 protein is CASSLGPSGSYEQYF. The DNA of the CDR3 is TGTGCCAGCAGCTTAGGACCCAGCGGGAGCTACGAGCAGTACTTC. Filled out from reference TRBV11-2 and TRBJ2-7, the complete variable domain reads EAGVAQSPRYKIIEKRQSVAFWCNPISGHATLYWYQQILGQGPKLLIQFQNNGVVDDSQLPKDRFSAERLKGVDSTLKIQPAKLEDSAVYLCASSLGPSGSYEQYFGPGTRLTVT.

This clone appeared a few times. V usage is TRBV7-9 and J usage is TRBJ1-2; TRBD1 agrees at 7 bases. V lost 3 bases to trimming and J lost 6 bases; unmatched junction nucleotides: 10. Germline CDR1 SEHNR, CDR2 FQNEAQ (reference sequence). The CDR3 length is 15 residues. CDR3 protein: CASSLGPLQGHGYTF. DNA of the CDR3: TGTGCCAGCAGCTTGGGTCCTTTACAGGGGCATGGCTACACCTTC.

The V call is TRBV19, the J call TRBJ2-5; 8 nucleotides line up with TRBD1. V shed 5 bases and J 2 bases; nucleotides not matched to a gene: 7. Germline assignment: CDR1 LNHDA and CDR2 SQIVND (reference sequence). The CDR3 covers 15 residues. The CDR3 coding sequence is TGTGCCAGTAGTCACCGACAGGGGACACAAGAGACCCAGTACTTC. Protein sequence: CASSHRQGTQETQYF.

Turning to this clone: An end of the junction differs from the germline gene, which may be a read error. V gene TRBV7-7 combines with J gene TRBJ1-5; 8 bases agree with TRBD1. There are 16 residues in the CDR3. Germline loops: CDR1 SSHAT, CDR2 FNYEAQ (reference sequence). CDR3 loop: CASNKPPGTGLRPQHF. The CDR3 DNA reads TGTGCTAGCAATAAACCCCCCGGGACAGGACTTCGGCCCCAGCATTTT.

This chain joins TRBV27 and TRBJ1-2, with TRBD1 matching over 8 bases. With 6 bases clipped from V and 2 bases from J, the junction kept 11 bases outside the gene matches. The CDR3 consists of 16 residues. CDR1 MNHEY and CDR2 SMNVEV come from the germline V gene (reference sequence). The CDR3 DNA reads as TGTGCCAGCAGCCCATCAGGGGGCGAGCGGAACTATGGCTACACCTTC. Its protein is CASSPSGGERNYGYTF.

The genes are TRBV29-1 and TRBJ2-7; D might be TRBD2 (6 bases). CDR3 length equals 12 residues. Germline V gene lookup returns CDR1 SQVTM and CDR2 ANQGSEA. V lost 5 bases to trimming and J lost 4 bases, with 12 bases between them. Here the CDR3 reads CSVRDSRYEQYF. In nucleotides, the CDR3 is TGCAGCGTTCGGGACTCCCGTTACGAGCAGTACTTC.

The chain is built from TRBV5-1 and TRBJ2-7; 7 bases line up with TRBD1. The V gene end was trimmed by 4 bases and the J gene end by 2 bases; junction bases not matched to a gene: 15. The germline gives CDR1 SGHRS, CDR2 YFSETQ. The CDR3 is made up of 17 amino acids. CDR3 bases: TGCGCCAGCAGCCTGACGTGGGCCCGGGACAGAGCCTACGAGCAGTACTTC. The encoded protein is CASSLTWARDRAYEQYF.

This chain connects TRBV4-3 to TRBJ1-2; D gene ambiguous. Germline V gives CDR1 LGHNA, CDR2 YSLEER. The CDR3 length is 16 residues. V was clipped by 6 bases and J by 4 bases, with 21 bases between them. CDR3 bases: TGCGCCAGCAGTTCCCTGGGAGAGCGGCACAGCTATGGCTACACCTTC. Residues: CASSSLGERHSYGYTF.

The chain couples TRBV4-1 to TRBJ1-3; tentatively, D is TRBD1 (6 bases). This CDR3 has 14 residues. V was clipped by 6 bases and J by 4 bases, with 13 bases between them. From germline, CDR1 is MGHRA and CDR2 YSYEKL. Here the CDR3 reads CASRDSSGGNTIYF. CDR3 nucleotides: TGCGCCAGCAGGGACAGTTCGGGAGGAAACACCATATATTTT.

This clone was recorded only once. The chain employs TRBV14 and TRBJ2-5; 9 nucleotides agree with TRBD2. Germline CDR1 reads SGHDN; CDR2 reads FVKESK. The CDR3 covers 15 residues. The junction had 7 bases not matched to a gene; V was cut back by 4 bases and J by 4 bases. CDR3 in amino acids: CASSLHPAGGETQYF. The CDR3 nucleotides read TGTGCCAGCAGCCTCCACCCAGCGGGAGGAGAGACCCAGTACTTC.

The chain has TRBV5-4 and TRBJ1-1; TRBD1 matches at 9 bases. Germline assignment: CDR1 SGHNT and CDR2 YYREEE (reference sequence). Unmatched junction bases numbered 8, after V lost 7 bases and J lost 4 bases. This CDR3 region has 14 residues. In nucleotides, the CDR3 is TGTGCCAGCCCAGGACAGGGGAAGATCACTGAAGCTTTCTTT. This translates into CASPGQGKITEAFF.

This clone occurred a few times. This chain connects TRBV30 to TRBJ1-5; the D is unclear. The CDR3 contains 12 residues. The V gene lost 2 bases and the J gene lost 9 bases, with 11 bases spanning the gap. Germline CDR1 and CDR2: GTSNPN and SVGIG (reference sequence). Here the CDR3 DNA reads TGTGCCTGGAGTACTACCTTGGGGCCCCAGCATTTT. Translation: CAWSTTLGPQHF.

The genes are TRBV19 and TRBJ1-4, with TRBD1 as a possible D gene (5 bases). The V end was cut by 5 bases, the J end by 0 bases, with 7 bases between. This CDR3 has 14 residues. Germline V lookup: CDR1 LNHDA, CDR2 SQIVND (reference sequence). The CDR3: CASSDRATNEKLFF. CDR3 nucleotides: TGTGCCAGTAGTGACAGAGCAACTAATGAAAAACTGTTTTTT.

The V call is TRBV9, the J call TRBJ2-2; 10 bases line up with TRBD1. Germline-derived CDR1 and CDR2 are SGDLS and YYNGEE. J lost 3 bases, V lost 3 bases, and 2 bases had no gene match. The length of the CDR3 is 15 residues. The CDR3 DNA sequence: TGTGCCAGCAGCGGACAGGGGGCGGACACCGGGGAGCTGTTTTTT. Amino acids: CASSGQGADTGELFF.

The rearrangement links TRBV6-5 to TRBJ2-3, with 9 bases fitting TRBD2. Trimming at V came to 2 bases and at J to 4 bases, leaving 7 bases not matched to a gene. The CDR3 spans 16 residues. From germline, CDR1 is MNHEY and CDR2 SVGAGI. CDR3 sequence (DNA): TGTGCCAGCAGTTACCTGGCTAGCGGGAAGCCAGATACGCAGTATTTT. Translated: CASSYLASGKPDTQYF.

The V call is TRBV5-1, the J call TRBJ2-6; 11 nucleotides match TRBD1. With 4 bases clipped from V and 1 base from J, the junction kept 7 bases outside the gene matches. The V gene's germline CDR1 is SGHRS and CDR2 YFSETQ. This CDR3 is built from 18 residues. CDR3 loop: CASSSSGTGGSGANVLTF. The DNA of the CDR3 is TGCGCCAGCAGCAGCTCCGGGACAGGGGGTTCTGGGGCCAACGTCCTGACTTTC. Full variable domain (outside the CDR3, taken from reference TRBV5-1 and TRBJ2-6): KAGVTQTPRYLIKTRGQQVTLSCSPISGHRSVSWYQQTPGQGLQFLFEYFSETQRNKGNFPGRFSGRQFSNSRSEMNVSTLELGDSALYLCASSSSGTGGSGANVLTFGAGSRLTVL.

The chain recombines TRBV27 with TRBJ1-2, with D possibly being TRBD1 (5 bases). The CDR3 length is 16 residues. Trimming cost V 0 bases and J 4 bases, with 15 bases left between them. Germline CDR1 is MNHEY and CDR2 is SMNVEV (reference sequence). CDR3 amino acids: CASSLSRGGTGYGYTF. CDR3 nucleotides: TGTGCCAGCAGTTTATCTCGGGGGGGGACCGGCTATGGCTACACCTTC.

The chain uses TRBV7-8 and TRBJ1-2; the D is unclear. The CDR3 has 14 amino acids. Germline values: CDR1 SGHVS, CDR2 FQNEAQ. Trimming took off 2 bases at V and 6 bases at J, with 13 bases between the two ends. The CDR3 here is CASSLRTGMDGYTF. The CDR3 DNA reads TGTGCCAGCAGCTTAAGGACGGGAATGGATGGCTACACCTTC.

This sequence joins TRBV5-5 and TRBJ1-1, with 7 bases aligning to TRBD1. The V gene end was trimmed by 5 bases and the J gene end by 4 bases; junction bases not matched to a gene: 8. CDR1 is SGHKS and CDR2 is YYEKEE in the germline V gene (reference sequence). CDR3 length: 14 residues. The CDR3 nucleotides are TGTGCCAGCAGTTACCGGGACAGCGGCACTGAAGCTTTCTTT. It specifies CASSYRDSGTEAFF.

J is TRBJ2-3 and V is TRBV9; possible D gene TRBD1, 6 bases. V was cut by 2 bases and J by 3 bases, with 19 bases left in between. Germline assignment: CDR1 SGDLS and CDR2 YYNGEE. The CDR3 extends over 17 amino acids. CDR3 loop: CASSVQQGGWETDTQYF. DNA of the CDR3: TGTGCCAGCAGCGTTCAACAGGGTGGGTGGGAAACAGATACGCAGTATTTT.

The chain joins TRBV5-4 to TRBJ2-6, with 7 bases identical to TRBD1. CDR3 size: 17 residues. In germline, CDR1 is SGHNT, CDR2 YYREEE (reference sequence). The V and J ends lost 3 bases and 0 bases, in that order; junction bases with no gene match: 6. The CDR3 region is CASSSGQVNSGANVLTF. CDR3 bases: TGTGCCAGCAGCTCTGGACAGGTTAACTCTGGGGCCAACGTCCTGACTTTC.